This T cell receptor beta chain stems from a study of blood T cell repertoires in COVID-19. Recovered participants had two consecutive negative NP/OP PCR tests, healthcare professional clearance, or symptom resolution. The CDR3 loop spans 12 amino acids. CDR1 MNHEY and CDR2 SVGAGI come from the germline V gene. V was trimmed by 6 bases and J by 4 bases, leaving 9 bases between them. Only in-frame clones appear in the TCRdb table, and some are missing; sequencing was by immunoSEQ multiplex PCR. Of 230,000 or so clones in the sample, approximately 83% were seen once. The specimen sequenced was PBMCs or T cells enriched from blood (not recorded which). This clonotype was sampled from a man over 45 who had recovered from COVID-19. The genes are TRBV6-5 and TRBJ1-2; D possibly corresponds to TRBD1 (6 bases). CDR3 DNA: TGTGCCAGCAGAGGACAGCCCTATGGCTACACCTTC. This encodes CASRGQPYGYTF.